The 12 T cell receptor beta chains below come from one sample, sequenced in a study of human T cells and chemical hapten exposure. One entry per CDR3 protein, called by TCRdb with MiXCR from the RACE reads. Here the sample spans roughly 360,000 distinct CDR3 sequences, 4.8% being singletons. The time point is: patch test 1, 2 weeks after DPC sensitization. The treatment: therapeutic diphenylcyclopropenone sensitization with weekly scalp DPC. Sequenced here: whole blood, sampled in connection with sensitization to the hapten diphenylcyclopropenone (DPC). The source is a woman aged 45-59 years with alopecia areata. Some clones in this sample may be carry-over from other donors' samples.

This clonotype showed up many times. The chain uses TRBV2 and TRBJ2-3; no definite D call. Germline CDR1 SNHLY, CDR2 FYNNEI. The CDR3 runs 16 residues. Trimming took off 2 bases at V and 0 bases at J, with 12 bases between the two ends. CDR3 sequence: CASSERTLTSTDTQYF. Here the CDR3 DNA reads TGTGCCAGCAGTGAAAGAACGTTGACGAGCACAGATACGCAGTATTTT. The full variable domain, in which reference TRBV2 and TRBJ2-3 provide the parts outside the CDR3, is EPEVTQTPSHQVTQMGQEVILRCVPISNHLYFYWYRQILGQKVEFLVSFYNNEISEKSEIFDDQFSVERPDGSNFTLKIRSTKLEDSAMYFCASSERTLTSTDTQYFGPGTRLTVL.

The V and J genes are TRBV29-1 and TRBJ2-7; 9 bases map to TRBD1. This CDR3 spans 15 amino acids. Trimming took 7 bases from V and 2 from J; bases not matched to a gene: 12. Germline V lookup: CDR1 SQVTM, CDR2 ANQGSEA. CDR3 nucleotide sequence: TGCAGCGGGCCCCACCCAGACAGGGGGACCTACGAGCAGTACTTC. As protein: CSGPHPDRGTYEQYF.

This clonotype was seen at least ten times. The genes are TRBV4-2 and TRBJ1-4; 8 nucleotides align to TRBD1. Germline values: CDR1 LGHNA, CDR2 YNFKEQ. The length of the CDR3 is 14 residues. Trimming at V came to 2 bases and at J to 7 bases, leaving 3 bases not matched to a gene. CDR3 protein: CASSQTTGGEKLFF. In nucleotides, the CDR3 is TGTGCCAGCAGCCAAACAACAGGGGGTGAAAAACTGTTTTTT.

This clonotype was counted at least ten times. The chain joins TRBV10-3 to TRBJ2-3, with 8 bases lining up with TRBD2. Germline lookup yields CDR1 ENHRY and CDR2 SYGVKD. The CDR3 consists of 14 residues. After removal of 11 bases from V and 4 bases from J, the junction contained 11 bases not matched to a gene. CDR3 residues: CAVREGARPDTQYF. Here the CDR3 DNA reads TGTGCCGTTCGGGAGGGAGCTCGCCCAGATACGCAGTATTTT.

This clonotype was counted at least ten times. The chain recombines TRBV6-6 with TRBJ1-3, with D unresolved. Germline CDR1 reads MNHNY; CDR2 reads SVGAGI (reference sequence). This CDR3 is 12 amino acids long. V was trimmed by 5 bases and J by 12 bases, leaving 14 bases between them. CDR3 sequence reads: CASSPVGGGIYF. The CDR3, as DNA: TGTGCCAGCAGTCCCGTTGGAGGAGGCATATATTTT.

The V call is TRBV10-3, the J call TRBJ2-7; 10 positions match TRBD1. Germline V gene sequence: CDR1 ENHRY, CDR2 SYGVKD. The CDR3 totals 13 residues. V shed 5 bases and J 5 bases; nucleotides not matched to a gene: 3. The CDR3 loop is CAISPGQGHEQYF. CDR3 sequence (DNA): TGTGCCATCAGTCCGGGACAGGGGCACGAGCAGTACTTC.

This clonotype has only a few counts. J is TRBJ2-5 and V is TRBV2, with D unresolved. CDR3 length: 13 amino acids. The ends were cut back, 6 bases at V and 2 bases at J, with 10 bases in the middle. Germline-derived CDR1 and CDR2 are SNHLY and FYNNEI. The CDR3 sequence is CASSVEQQETQYF. The DNA of the CDR3 is TGTGCCAGCAGCGTGGAACAGCAAGAGACCCAGTACTTC.

The genes are TRBV23-1 and TRBJ2-2, with 10 bases fitting TRBD1. TRBV23-1 is classed as an ORF, of uncertain function. V was clipped by 6 bases and J by 4 bases; unmatched bases: 8. This CDR3 contains 16 residues. The CDR3 protein is CASRDGQGGRTGELFF. DNA for the CDR3: TGCGCCAGCAGGGACGGACAGGGGGGACGCACCGGGGAGCTGTTTTTT.

This clonotype has just a few counts. The rearrangement joins TRBV30 to TRBJ1-5; D gene uncertain. The germline V gene encodes CDR1 GTSNPN and CDR2 SVGIG (reference sequence). This CDR3 has 13 residues. V was cut by 1 base and J by 7 bases, with 11 bases left in between. CDR3 region: CAWSDFPGQPQHF. The CDR3 DNA is TGTGCCTGGAGTGACTTTCCGGGCCAGCCCCAGCATTTT.

This clonotype was detected only a few times. This chain links TRBV10-3 with TRBJ2-1; a possible D gene is TRBD2 (6 bases). The V gene lost 11 bases and the J gene lost 5 bases, with 16 bases spanning the gap. This CDR3 contains 13 residues. Germline CDR1 ENHRY, CDR2 SYGVKD. CDR3 loop: CAVSARENNEQFF. In DNA, the CDR3 is TGTGCCGTATCCGCCCGGGAGAACAATGAGCAGTTCTTC.

This clonotype was counted between two and nine times. CDR3 loop: CASSELAGGQETQYF. For the CDR3, the DNA is TGTGCCAGCAGTGAACTAGCGGGGGGGCAAGAGACCCAGTACTTC. The chain carries TRBV2 and TRBJ2-5; 12 bases match TRBD2. This CDR3 comprises 15 residues. Germline assignment: CDR1 SNHLY and CDR2 FYNNEI. Trimming removed 2 bases from V and 2 bases from J; junction bases left unmatched: 0.

This clonotype was counted at least ten times. This chain links TRBV5-1 with TRBJ2-3, with D unclear. With 0 bases removed from V and 1 base from J, the gap between germline ends came to 9 bases. The CDR3 is 15 amino acids. Germline CDR1 and CDR2: SGHRS and YFSETQ. The CDR3 is CASSLEGSGTDTQYF. The CDR3 bases are TGCGCCAGCAGCTTGGAGGGCTCCGGCACAGATACGCAGTATTTT.